The rows below give T cell receptor beta chains drawn from one sample of a study of cytomegalovirus exposure and HLA in healthy donors. The repertoire was sequenced with immunoSEQ multiplex PCR; TCRdb's copy has only in-frame clones and lacks some. Of under 200,000 clones in the sample, roughly 80% are singletons; the top ten hold about 1.5%. Sequencing was performed on PBMCs. These receptors were taken from a woman aged 18 to 35 in good health and CMV-seronegative. Both conserved end residues are part of each CDR3. Fields, in order: CDR3 DNA, CDR3 protein, D gene, clone size, V gene, J gene. D genes are given only for firm matches. Expanded clones are given a class, and other clones once, few, many or no size at all.

CDR3 DNA: TGTGCCTGGAGCGGGGGACAGGGCGGCGAAGCTTTCTTT; CDR3 protein: CAWSGGQGGEAFF; D gene: TRBD1; clone size: few; V gene: TRBV30; J gene: TRBJ1-1
CDR3 DNA: TGTGCCAGCAGCTTGAGGTGGCGACAGGGCCAAGAGACCCAGTACTTC; CDR3 protein: CASSLRWRQGQETQYF; D gene: TRBD1; clone size: once; V gene: TRBV5-5; J gene: TRBJ2-5
CDR3 DNA: TGTTCCAGCCGATCGGGAGTGACAGATACGCAGTATTTT; CDR3 protein: CSSRSGVTDTQYF; D gene: -; clone size: -; V gene: TRBV7-9; J gene: TRBJ2-3
CDR3 DNA: TGTGCCAGCAGTGAAGCTATTGGGGCACCCTACGAGCAGTACTTC; CDR3 protein: CASSEAIGAPYEQYF; D gene: -; clone size: few; V gene: TRBV2; J gene: TRBJ2-7
CDR3 DNA: TGTGCCAGTAGTATCCCCAGGCTCATGAACACTGAAGCTTTCTTT; CDR3 protein: CASSIPRLMNTEAFF; D gene: -; clone size: -; V gene: TRBV19; J gene: TRBJ1-1
CDR3 DNA: TGTGCCAGCAGTATACCGGGACTAGCGGGCAATGAGCAGTTCTTC; CDR3 protein: CASSIPGLAGNEQFF; D gene: TRBD2; clone size: -; V gene: TRBV27; J gene: TRBJ2-1
CDR3 DNA: TGCGCCAGCAGCTCCCCGGGACAGGGAAAGAACATTCAGTACTTC; CDR3 protein: CASSSPGQGKNIQYF; D gene: TRBD1; clone size: few; V gene: TRBV5-1; J gene: TRBJ2-4
CDR3 DNA: TGTGCCAGCAGGCCGGGGACTAGCGGGGTCAATGAGCAGTTCTTC; CDR3 protein: CASRPGTSGVNEQFF; D gene: TRBD2; clone size: -; V gene: TRBV7-2; J gene: TRBJ2-1
CDR3 DNA: TGTGCCAGCAGCTTTAGTTCAAACAATGAGCAGTTCTTC; CDR3 protein: CASSFSSNNEQFF; D gene: -; clone size: -; V gene: TRBV11-3; J gene: TRBJ2-1
CDR3 DNA: TGCGCCAGCAGCCAAGGGTTAGGTGGAGAAAGTTCTGGAAACACCATATATTTT; CDR3 protein: CASSQGLGGESSGNTIYF; D gene: -; clone size: few; V gene: TRBV4-3; J gene: TRBJ1-3